The clone carrying this T cell receptor (beta chain) was seen a few times. Its antigen is unidentified. The sample originates from a study of human T cells and chemical hapten exposure. General study results and limits: Controls had significantly fewer large CDR3 similarity clusters than were formed by expanded TCRs.

It was the library that attached unique molecular identifiers to individual cDNA molecules. Per the original data handling: Sample TCR counts, which ranged from about 23,224 to 700,000, had a median of roughly 96,000. TCRdb re-analysed the RACE reads in MiXCR, keeping a single row per CDR3 protein. For this entry, the V and J calls and clone size follow TCRdb and not the study's own pipeline. The profile covers approximately 370,000 distinct CDR3 sequences, with approximately 5% appearing a single time and about 7.7% taken by the ten largest. With 11 bases removed from V and 7 bases from J, the gap between germline ends came to 11 bases. CDR3 length: 10 amino acids. Germline V gene lookup returns CDR1 MNHEY and CDR2 SVGAGI. Time point in this sample: pre-sensitization, week 0. The treatment is: therapeutic diphenylcyclopropenone sensitization with weekly scalp DPC. Each patch-test visit's blood sample preceded patch application.

Sequenced here: whole blood, sampled in connection with sensitization to the hapten diphenylcyclopropenone (DPC). This sequence originates from a woman younger than 30 with alopecia areata. Some clones in this sample may be carry-over from other donors' samples. The chain is built from TRBV6-5 and TRBJ1-2; D is ambiguous. The CDR3 DNA sequence: TGTGCCGCCGTGGGTTTTGGCTACACCTTC. This gives the protein CAAVGFGYTF.